Below, one T cell receptor beta chain is given with its context. Produced via immunoSEQ multiplex PCR; TCRdb's table is partial and in-frame only. The data show millions of clones, approximately 92% seen once. This sample stems from a study of shared clonotypes between healthy human individuals. V was clipped by 4 bases and J by 8 bases; unmatched bases: 13. The CDR3 totals 15 residues. The germline V gene encodes CDR1 SGHDT and CDR2 YYEEEE. The sample consisted of naive CD4+ T cells sorted from blood. As to subset: CD45RA+ positively selected. This sequence originates from a man between 18 and 29 years old in good health. The rearrangement links TRBV5-6 to TRBJ1-2; 8 bases align to TRBD1. The CDR3 DNA follows: TGTGCCAGCAGCACTGGGACAGGCAATTCATGGGGCTACACCTTC. Its translation is CASSTGTGNSWGYTF. Supplemented by reference TRBV5-6 and TRBJ1-2, the full variable domain reads DAGVTQSPTHLIKTRGQQVTLRCSPKSGHDTVSWYQQALGQGPQFIFQYYEEEERQRGNFPDRFSGHQFPNYSSELNVNALLLGDSALYLCASSTGTGNSWGYTFGSGTRLTVV.